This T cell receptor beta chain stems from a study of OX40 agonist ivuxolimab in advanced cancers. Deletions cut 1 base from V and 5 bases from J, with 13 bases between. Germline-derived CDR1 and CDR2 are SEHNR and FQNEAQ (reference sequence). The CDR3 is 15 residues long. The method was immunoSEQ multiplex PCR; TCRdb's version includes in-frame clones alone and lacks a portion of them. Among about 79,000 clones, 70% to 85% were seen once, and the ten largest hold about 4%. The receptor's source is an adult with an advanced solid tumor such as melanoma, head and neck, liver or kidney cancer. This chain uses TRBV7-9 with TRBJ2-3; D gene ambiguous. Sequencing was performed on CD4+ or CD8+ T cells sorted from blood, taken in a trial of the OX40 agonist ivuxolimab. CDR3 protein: CASSLGGFPGDTQYF. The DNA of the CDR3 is TGTGCCAGCAGCTTAGGCGGCTTTCCGGGAGATACGCAGTATTTT.